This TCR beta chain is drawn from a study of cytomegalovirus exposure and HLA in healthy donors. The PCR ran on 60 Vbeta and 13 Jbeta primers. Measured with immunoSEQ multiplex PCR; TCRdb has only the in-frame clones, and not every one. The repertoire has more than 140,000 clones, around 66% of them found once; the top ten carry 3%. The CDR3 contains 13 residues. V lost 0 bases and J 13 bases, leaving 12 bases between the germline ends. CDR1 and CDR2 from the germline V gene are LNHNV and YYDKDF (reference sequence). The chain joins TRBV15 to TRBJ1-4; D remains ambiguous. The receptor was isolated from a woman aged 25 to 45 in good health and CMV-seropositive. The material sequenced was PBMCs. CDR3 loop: CATSRDRGGRLFF. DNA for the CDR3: TGTGCCACCAGCAGAGATCGAGGTGGAAGACTGTTTTTT.